Here is one T cell receptor (beta chain) with its context. Its antigen is still unknown. This record comes from a study of cytomegalovirus exposure and HLA in healthy donors. Background on the study: Tens of millions of unique TCRs, all from HLA-typed donors, were included in an early release of the data.

Germline V lookup: CDR1 LNHDA, CDR2 SQIVND (reference sequence). V dropped 6 bases and J dropped 3; count of bases not matched to a gene: 7. The CDR3 sequence is 14 residues long. In the PCR, 60 Vbeta and 13 Jbeta primers were used. Repertoires were generated with immunoSEQ multiplex PCR, while TCRdb's copy carries only in-frame clones and drops some. The sample has about 130,000 clones; approximately 75% are singletons. Findings and caveats of the study: Near-uniform donor sequencing depth was presumed by presence/absence analyses. The study carried out a later analysis of TCR beta sequences. It associated under 20,000 of them with specific HLA alleles at a false discovery rate of 0.05.

The gene calls are TRBV19 and TRBJ1-2, with 7 nucleotides matching TRBD1. The sequence derives from a woman aged 35 to 49 in good health and CMV-seropositive. Specimen: PBMCs. CDR3 amino acids: CASRPRGTDYGYTF. In nucleotides, the CDR3 is TGTGCCAGTAGGCCCAGGGGGACGGACTATGGCTACACCTTC.